This TCR beta chain was recovered during a study of cytomegalovirus exposure and HLA in healthy donors. Assay used: immunoSEQ multiplex PCR; TCRdb lists only in-frame clones, some missing. The sample consists of 200,000 to 250,000 clones, about nine tenths of them appearing once. General study points: Per published reports, the classifier diagnosed cytomegalovirus status with high specificity and sensitivity. The CMV antigen specificity of a few CMV-associated chains was confirmed through in vitro analysis. Some TCR beta chains (roughly 160 of them) were listed as cytomegalovirus-associated.

Germline CDR1 is MNHEY and CDR2 is SMNVEV (reference sequence). The CDR3 length is 18 residues. Trimming took 4 bases from V and 1 from J; bases not matched to a gene: 7. It was the roughly 130-subject validation cohort, separate from the approximately 670-subject first cohort, to which the donors belonged. Concerning this clone itself: Its matching antigen is unknown.

The chain links TRBV27 to TRBJ2-4; 13 nucleotides align to TRBD2. The TCR comes from a woman younger than 30 in good health and CMV-seropositive. The sample was PBMCs. The CDR3 loop reads CASSSRTSGSWAKNIQYF. The DNA for the CDR3 is TGTGCCAGCAGTTCTAGGACTAGCGGGAGCTGGGCCAAAAACATTCAGTACTTC.